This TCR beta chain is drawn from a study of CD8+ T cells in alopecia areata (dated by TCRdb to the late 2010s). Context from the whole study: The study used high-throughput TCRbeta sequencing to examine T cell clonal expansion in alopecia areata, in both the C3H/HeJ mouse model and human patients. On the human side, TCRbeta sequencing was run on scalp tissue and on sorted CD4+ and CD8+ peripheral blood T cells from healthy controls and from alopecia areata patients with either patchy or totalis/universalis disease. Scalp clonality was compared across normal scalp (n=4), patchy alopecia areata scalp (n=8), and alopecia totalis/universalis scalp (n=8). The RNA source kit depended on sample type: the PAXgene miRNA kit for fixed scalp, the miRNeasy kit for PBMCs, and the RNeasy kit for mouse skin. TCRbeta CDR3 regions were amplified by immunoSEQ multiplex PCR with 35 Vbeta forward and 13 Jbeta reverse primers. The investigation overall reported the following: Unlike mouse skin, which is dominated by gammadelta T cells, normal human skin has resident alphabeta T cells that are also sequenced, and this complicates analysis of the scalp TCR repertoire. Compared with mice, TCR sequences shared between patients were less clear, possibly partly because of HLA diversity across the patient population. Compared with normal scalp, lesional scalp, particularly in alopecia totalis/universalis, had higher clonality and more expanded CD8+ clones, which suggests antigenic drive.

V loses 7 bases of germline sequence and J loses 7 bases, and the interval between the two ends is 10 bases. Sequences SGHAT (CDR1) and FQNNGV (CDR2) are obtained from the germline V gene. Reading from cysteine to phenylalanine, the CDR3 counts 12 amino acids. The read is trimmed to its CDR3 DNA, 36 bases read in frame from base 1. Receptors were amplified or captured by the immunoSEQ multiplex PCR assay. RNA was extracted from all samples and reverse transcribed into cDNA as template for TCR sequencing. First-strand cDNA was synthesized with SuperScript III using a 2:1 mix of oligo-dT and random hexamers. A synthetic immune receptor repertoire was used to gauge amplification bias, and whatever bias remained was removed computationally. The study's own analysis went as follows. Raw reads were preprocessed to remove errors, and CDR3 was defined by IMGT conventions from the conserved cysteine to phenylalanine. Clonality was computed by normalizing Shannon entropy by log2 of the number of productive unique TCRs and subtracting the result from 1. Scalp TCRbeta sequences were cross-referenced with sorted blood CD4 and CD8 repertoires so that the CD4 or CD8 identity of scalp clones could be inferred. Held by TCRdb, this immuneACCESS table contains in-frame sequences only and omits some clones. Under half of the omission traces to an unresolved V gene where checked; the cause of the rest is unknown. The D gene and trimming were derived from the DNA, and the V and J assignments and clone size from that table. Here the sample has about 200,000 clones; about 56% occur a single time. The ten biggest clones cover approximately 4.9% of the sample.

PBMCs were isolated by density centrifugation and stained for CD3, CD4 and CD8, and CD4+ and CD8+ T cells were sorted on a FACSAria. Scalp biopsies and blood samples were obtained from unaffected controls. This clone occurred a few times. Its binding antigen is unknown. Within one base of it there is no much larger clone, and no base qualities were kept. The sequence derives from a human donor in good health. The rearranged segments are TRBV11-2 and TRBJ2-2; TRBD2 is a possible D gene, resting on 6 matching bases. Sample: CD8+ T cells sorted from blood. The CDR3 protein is CASTGLIGELFF. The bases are TGTGCCAGCACGGGACTGATCGGGGAGCTGTTTTTT.